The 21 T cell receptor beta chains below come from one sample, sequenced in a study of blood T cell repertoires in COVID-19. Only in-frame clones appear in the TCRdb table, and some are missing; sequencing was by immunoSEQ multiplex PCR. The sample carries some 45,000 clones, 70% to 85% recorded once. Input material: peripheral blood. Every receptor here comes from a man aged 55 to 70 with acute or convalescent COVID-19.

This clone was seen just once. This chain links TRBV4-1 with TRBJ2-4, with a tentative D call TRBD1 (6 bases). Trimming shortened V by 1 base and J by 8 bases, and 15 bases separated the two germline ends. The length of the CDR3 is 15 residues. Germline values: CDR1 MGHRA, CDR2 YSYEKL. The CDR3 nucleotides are TGCGCCAGCAGCCAAGCGAACAGGGCTGCGGACATTCAGTACTTC. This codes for CASSQANRAADIQYF.

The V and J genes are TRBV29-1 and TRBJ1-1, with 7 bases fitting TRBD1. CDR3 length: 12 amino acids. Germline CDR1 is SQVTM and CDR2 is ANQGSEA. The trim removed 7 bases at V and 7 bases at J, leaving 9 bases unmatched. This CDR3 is CSASDRSSEAFF. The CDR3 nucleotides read TGCAGCGCCTCGGACAGGAGTAGTGAAGCTTTCTTT.

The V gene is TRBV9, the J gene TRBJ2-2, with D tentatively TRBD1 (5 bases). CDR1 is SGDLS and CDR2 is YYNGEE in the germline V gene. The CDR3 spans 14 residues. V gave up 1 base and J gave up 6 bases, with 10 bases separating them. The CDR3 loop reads CASSVRLGAGELFF. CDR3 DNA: TGTGCCAGCAGCGTAAGGCTAGGGGCCGGGGAGCTGTTTTTT. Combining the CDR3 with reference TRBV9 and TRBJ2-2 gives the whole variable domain DSGVTQTPKHLITATGQRVTLRCSPRSGDLSVYWYQQSLDQGLQFLIQYYNGEERAKGNILERFSAQQFPDLHSELNLSSLELGDSALYFCASSVRLGAGELFFGEGSRLTVL.

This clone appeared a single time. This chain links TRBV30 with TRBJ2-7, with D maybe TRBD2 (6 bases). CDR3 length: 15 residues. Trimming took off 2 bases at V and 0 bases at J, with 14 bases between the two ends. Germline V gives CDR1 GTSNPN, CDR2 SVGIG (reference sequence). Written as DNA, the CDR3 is TGTGCCTGGAGTAGGAGATCGGACTACTCCTACGAGCAGTACTTC. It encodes CAWSRRSDYSYEQYF. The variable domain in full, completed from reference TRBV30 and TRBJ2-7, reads SQTIHQWPATLVQPVGSPLSLECTVEGTSNPNLYWYRQAAGRGLQLLFYSVGIGQISSEVPQNLSASRPQDRQFILSSKKLLLSDSGFYLCAWSRRSDYSYEQYFGPGTRLTVT.

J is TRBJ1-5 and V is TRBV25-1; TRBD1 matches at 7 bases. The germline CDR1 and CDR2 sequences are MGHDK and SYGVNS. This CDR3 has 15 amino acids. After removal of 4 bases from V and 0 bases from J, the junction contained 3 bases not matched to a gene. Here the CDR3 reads CASSGTGGSNQPQHF. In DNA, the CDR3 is TGTGCCAGCAGTGGGACAGGAGGTAGCAATCAGCCCCAGCATTTT.

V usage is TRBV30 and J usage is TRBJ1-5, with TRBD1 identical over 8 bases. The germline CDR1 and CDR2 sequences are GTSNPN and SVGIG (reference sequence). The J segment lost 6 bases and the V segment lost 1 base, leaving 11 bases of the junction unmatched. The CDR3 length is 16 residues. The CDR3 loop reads CAWSALTGAVSQPQHF. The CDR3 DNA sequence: TGTGCCTGGAGTGCCTTGACAGGGGCAGTAAGTCAGCCCCAGCATTTT.

CDR3 DNA sequence: TGTGCCAGCAGCTTATGGCAGAATAGCAATCAGCCCCAGCATTTT. It encodes CASSLWQNSNQPQHF. This sequence joins TRBV7-2 and TRBJ1-5; no firm D call. V lost 2 bases, J lost 0 bases, and 8 bases lay in between. The CDR3 has 15 amino acids. Germline CDR1 SGHTA, CDR2 FQGNSA.

CDR3 protein: CASRADSNTEAFF. For the CDR3, the DNA is TGTGCCAGCAGGGCCGACAGTAACACTGAAGCTTTCTTT. This chain joins TRBV6-4 and TRBJ1-1, with D maybe TRBD1 (5 bases). The CDR3 sequence is 13 residues long. From germline, CDR1 is MRHNA and CDR2 SNTAGT. Trimming shortened V by 6 bases and J by 2 bases, and 10 bases separated the two germline ends.

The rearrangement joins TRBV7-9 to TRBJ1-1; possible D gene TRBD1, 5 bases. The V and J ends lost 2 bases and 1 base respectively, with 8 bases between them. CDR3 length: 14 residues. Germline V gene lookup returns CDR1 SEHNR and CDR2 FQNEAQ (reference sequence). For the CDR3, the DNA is TGTGCCAGCAGCTTAACTCAGGGGAACACTGAAGCTTTCTTT. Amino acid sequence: CASSLTQGNTEAFF.

The CDR3 region is CASSLQQGSANEKLFF. CDR3 DNA: TGCGCCAGCAGCTTGCAACAGGGGTCGGCTAATGAAAAACTGTTTTTT. The chain has TRBV5-1 and TRBJ1-4; TRBD1 aligns across 7 bases. Germline assignment: CDR1 SGHRS and CDR2 YFSETQ. The CDR3 runs to 16 residues. The J segment lost 3 bases and the V segment lost 1 base, leaving 6 bases of the junction unmatched.

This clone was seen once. CDR3 sequence reads: CASSPASVYSYNSPLHF. For the CDR3, the DNA is TGTGCCAGCAGCCCCGCCTCGGTTTACTCCTATAATTCACCCCTCCACTTT. J is TRBJ1-6 and V is TRBV3-1 (or the pseudogene TRBV3-2); no clear D gene. CDR1 is LGHDT and CDR2 is YNNKEL in the germline V gene (reference sequence). This CDR3 has 17 residues. V was cut by 4 bases and J by 0 bases, with 13 bases left in between.

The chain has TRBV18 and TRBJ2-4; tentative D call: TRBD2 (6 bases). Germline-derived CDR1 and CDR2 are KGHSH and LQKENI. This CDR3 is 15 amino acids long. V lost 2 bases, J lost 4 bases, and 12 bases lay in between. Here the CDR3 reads CASSPRAEGKNIQYF. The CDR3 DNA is TGTGCCAGCTCACCAAGGGCGGAGGGGAAAAACATTCAGTACTTC.

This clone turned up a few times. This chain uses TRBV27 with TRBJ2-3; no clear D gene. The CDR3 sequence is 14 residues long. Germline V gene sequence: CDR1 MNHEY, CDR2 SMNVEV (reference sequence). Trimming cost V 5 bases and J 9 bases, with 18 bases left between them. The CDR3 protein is CASSPGRTVKTQYF. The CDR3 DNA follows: TGTGCCAGCAGTCCAGGCCGAACAGTGAAGACGCAGTATTTT.

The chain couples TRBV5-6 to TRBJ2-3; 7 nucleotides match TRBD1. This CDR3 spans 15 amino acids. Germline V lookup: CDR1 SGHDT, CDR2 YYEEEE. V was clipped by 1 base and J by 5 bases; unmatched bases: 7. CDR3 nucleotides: TGTGCCAGCAGCTTGAGACAGGGACGTGGAGATACGCAGTATTTT. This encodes CASSLRQGRGDTQYF.

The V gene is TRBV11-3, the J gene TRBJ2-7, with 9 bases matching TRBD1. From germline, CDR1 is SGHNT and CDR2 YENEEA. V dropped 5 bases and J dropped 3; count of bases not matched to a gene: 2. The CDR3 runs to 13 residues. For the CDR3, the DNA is TGTGCCAGCAGCGAGGGACAGGGCTACGAGCAGTACTTC. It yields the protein CASSEGQGYEQYF.

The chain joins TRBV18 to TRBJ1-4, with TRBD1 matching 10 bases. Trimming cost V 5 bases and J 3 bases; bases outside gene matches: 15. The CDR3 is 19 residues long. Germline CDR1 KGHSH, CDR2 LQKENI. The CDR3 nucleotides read TGTGCCAGCTCATCGACCCCGGGACAGGGGTATTTGGCTAATGAAAAACTGTTTTTT. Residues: CASSSTPGQGYLANEKLFF. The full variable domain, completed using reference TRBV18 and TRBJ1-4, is NAGVMQNPRHLVRRRGQEARLRCSPMKGHSHVYWYRQLPEEGLKFMVYLQKENIIDESGMPKERFSAEFPKEGPSILRIQQVVRGDSAAYFCASSSTPGQGYLANEKLFFGSGTQLSVL.

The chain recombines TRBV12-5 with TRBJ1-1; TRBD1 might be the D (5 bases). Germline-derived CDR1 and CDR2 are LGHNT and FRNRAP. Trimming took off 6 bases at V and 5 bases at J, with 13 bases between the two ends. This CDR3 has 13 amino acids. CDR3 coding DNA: TGTGCTAGTGGACGGGACTTGAGGACTGAAGCTTTCTTT. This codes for CASGRDLRTEAFF.

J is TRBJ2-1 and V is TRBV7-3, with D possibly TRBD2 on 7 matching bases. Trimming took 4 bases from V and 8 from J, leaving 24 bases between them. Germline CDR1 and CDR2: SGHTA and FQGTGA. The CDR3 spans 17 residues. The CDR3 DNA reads TGTGCCAGCAGCTCCTCATTAAACCCGGGGGCGGGGGATGAGCAGTTCTTC. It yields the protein CASSSSLNPGAGDEQFF. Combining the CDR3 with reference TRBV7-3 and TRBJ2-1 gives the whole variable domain GAGVSQTPSNKVTEKGKYVELRCDPISGHTALYWYRQSLGQGPEFLIYFQGTGAADDSGLPNDRFFAVRPEGSVSTLKIQRTERGDSAVYLCASSSSLNPGAGDEQFFGPGTRLTVL.

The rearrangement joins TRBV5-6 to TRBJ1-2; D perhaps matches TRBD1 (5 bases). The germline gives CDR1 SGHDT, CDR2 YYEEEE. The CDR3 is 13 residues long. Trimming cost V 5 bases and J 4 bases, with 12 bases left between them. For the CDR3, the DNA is TGTGCCAGCAGGCGGGGCTGGGGCTATGGCTACACCTTC. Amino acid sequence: CASRRGWGYGYTF. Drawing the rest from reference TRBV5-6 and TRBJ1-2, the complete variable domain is DAGVTQSPTHLIKTRGQQVTLRCSPKSGHDTVSWYQQALGQGPQFIFQYYEEEERQRGNFPDRFSGHQFPNYSSELNVNALLLGDSALYLCASRRGWGYGYTFGSGTRLTVV.

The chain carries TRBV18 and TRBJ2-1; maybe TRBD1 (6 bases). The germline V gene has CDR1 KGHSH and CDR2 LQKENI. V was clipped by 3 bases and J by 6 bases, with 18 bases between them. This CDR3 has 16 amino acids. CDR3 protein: CASSPTTQGIFNEQFF. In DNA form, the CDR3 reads TGTGCCAGCTCACCGACTACCCAGGGGATCTTCAATGAGCAGTTCTTC.

The CDR3 nucleotides read TGTGCCAGCAGCTTCCTTGACAGGGTTAATTCACCCCTCCACTTT. Protein: CASSFLDRVNSPLHF. V usage is TRBV7-2 and J usage is TRBJ1-6; 7 bases align to TRBD1. Trimming at V came to 3 bases and at J to 6 bases, leaving 5 bases not matched to a gene. Germline assignment: CDR1 SGHTA and CDR2 FQGNSA. There are 15 residues in the CDR3.